The 27 T cell receptor beta chains listed next were all sequenced from one sample in a study of blood T cell repertoires in COVID-19. Profiling relied on immunoSEQ multiplex PCR, and the TCRdb table lists in-frame clones only, not all of them. The sample lists around 32,000 clones, around 85% occurring once. Sequencing was carried out using peripheral blood. The receptors stem from a woman older than 75 with active or convalescent COVID-19.

The chain couples TRBV6-6 to TRBJ1-3; D uncertain. CDR1 MNHNY and CDR2 SVGAGI come from the germline V gene (reference sequence). V gave up 0 bases and J gave up 0 bases, with 9 bases separating them. The length of the CDR3 is 16 residues. CDR3 loop: CASSYSRQLSGNTIYF. CDR3 in DNA: TGTGCCAGCAGTTACTCGAGGCAGCTCTCTGGAAACACCATATATTTT.

V and J are TRBV19 and TRBJ2-7; 9 bases fit TRBD1. CDR1 is LNHDA and CDR2 is SQIVND in the germline V gene (reference sequence). V lost 10 bases to trimming and J lost 4 bases; unmatched junction nucleotides: 14. There are 15 residues in the CDR3. CDR3 in amino acids: CATSAPGQGFYEQYF. The CDR3 nucleotides are TGTGCCACCTCCGCCCCGGGACAGGGCTTTTACGAGCAGTACTTC.

The chain couples TRBV3-1 (or the pseudogene TRBV3-2) to TRBJ1-1; 9 bases fit TRBD1. Losses at the gene ends were 4 bases for V and 1 base for J; bases not matched to a gene: 7. Per the germline V gene, CDR1 is LGHDT and CDR2 is YNNKEL (reference sequence). CDR3 length equals 16 residues. CDR3 in amino acids: CASSRPSGQGNTEAFF. CDR3 DNA: TGTGCCAGCAGCCGCCCCTCGGGACAGGGGAACACTGAAGCTTTCTTT.

The rearrangement uses TRBV5-6 and TRBJ2-1, with D unclear. V lost 4 bases, J lost 1 base, and 15 bases lay in between. Germline values: CDR1 SGHDT, CDR2 YYEEEE. This CDR3 region has 16 residues. The CDR3: CASSLRRRSSYNEQFF. In DNA form, the CDR3 reads TGTGCCAGCAGCCTCCGAAGGAGATCGTCCTACAATGAGCAGTTCTTC.

V and J are TRBV6-1 and TRBJ1-4, with D possibly TRBD1 on 6 matching bases. Trimming stripped 0 bases from V and 4 bases from J, with 15 bases between. Looked up from germline, CDR1 is MNHNS and CDR2 is SASEGT. The CDR3 totals 17 residues. Here the CDR3 reads CASSEASLGGRNEKLFF. For the CDR3, the DNA is TGTGCCAGCAGTGAAGCCTCTCTAGGGGGACGTAATGAAAAACTGTTTTTT.

V gene TRBV2 combines with J gene TRBJ1-6; the match to TRBD1 covers 8 bases. Trimming at V came to 8 bases and at J to 7 bases, leaving 7 bases not matched to a gene. The CDR3 spans 14 residues. Germline lookup yields CDR1 SNHLY and CDR2 FYNNEI. The CDR3 coding sequence is TGTGCCAGCGGAAGGACAGGGTGGAATTCACCCCTCCACTTT. It codes for CASGRTGWNSPLHF.

The genes are TRBV3-1 (or the pseudogene TRBV3-2) and TRBJ1-6; D possibly corresponds to TRBD1 (6 bases). Germline CDR1 and CDR2: LGHDT and YNNKEL (reference sequence). The CDR3 is 16 amino acids. V was trimmed by 0 bases and J by 7 bases, leaving 13 bases between them. The CDR3 bases are TGTGCCAGCAGCCAAGAGGGGGGGGCAAAGAATTCACCCCTCCACTTT. This codes for CASSQEGGAKNSPLHF.

The rearrangement links TRBV4-2 to TRBJ1-1; D remains ambiguous. V was pared by 0 bases and J by 2 bases, with 10 bases between. In germline, CDR1 is LGHNA, CDR2 YNFKEQ. The CDR3 has 15 amino acids. As DNA, the CDR3 is TGTGCCAGCAGCCAAGAAAGAGGGCTTAACACTGAAGCTTTCTTT. It translates to CASSQERGLNTEAFF.

This chain's CDR3 is CASSLTGTEAFF. The CDR3 coding sequence is TGTGCCAGCAGCTTGACAGGGACTGAAGCTTTCTTT. This chain joins TRBV13 and TRBJ1-1; TRBD1 matches at 7 bases. The germline V gene encodes CDR1 PRHDT and CDR2 FYEKMQ (reference sequence). The CDR3 has 12 residues. V trimming: 3 bases; J trimming: 5 bases; junction bases outside the gene matches: 0.

V is TRBV9 and J is TRBJ2-1; 14 positions match TRBD2. The V and J ends lost 0 bases and 9 bases, in that order; junction bases with no gene match: 14. The CDR3 totals 19 residues. The germline V gene has CDR1 SGDLS and CDR2 YYNGEE. The CDR3 here is CASSVGPNAGTSGGTEQFF. In nucleotides, the CDR3 is TGTGCCAGCAGCGTAGGGCCCAACGCGGGGACTAGCGGGGGTACTGAGCAGTTCTTC.

J is TRBJ2-5 and V is TRBV5-4, with 9 bases that match TRBD1. With V trimmed by 4 bases and J by 5 bases, 9 bases remained unmatched. Germline V CDR1 and CDR2: SGHNT, YYREEE (reference sequence). The length of the CDR3 is 15 residues. The CDR3 coding sequence is TGTGCCAGCAGCCAGGACAGGGGTGTATGGGAGACCCAGTACTTC. Encoded protein: CASSQDRGVWETQYF.

This chain joins TRBV2 and TRBJ1-1; D perhaps matches TRBD1 (5 bases). Trimming took 7 bases from V and 4 from J, leaving 10 bases between them. The CDR3 length is 12 residues. Germline-derived CDR1 and CDR2 are SNHLY and FYNNEI. CDR3 nucleotides: TGTGCCAGCATGAAAACAGGCACTGAAGCTTTCTTT. Translated: CASMKTGTEAFF.

The chain combines TRBV28 with TRBJ1-6; a possible D gene is TRBD1 (6 bases). In germline, CDR1 is MDHEN, CDR2 SYDVKM. The CDR3 is 12 residues long. Trimming took 8 bases from V and 16 from J, leaving 18 bases between them. In nucleotides, the CDR3 is TGTGCCAGCGCGGAATACGGGACACTTCTCCACTTT. Translation: CASAEYGTLLHF.

The chain links TRBV20-1 to TRBJ2-7, with 13 positions matching TRBD2. Looked up from germline, CDR1 is DFQATT and CDR2 is SNEGSKA (reference sequence). Trimming at V came to 6 bases and at J to 2 bases, leaving 13 bases not matched to a gene. CDR3 length equals 17 residues. This chain's CDR3 is CSASPGTSGVSPYEQYF. CDR3 in DNA: TGCAGTGCCAGTCCCGGGACTAGCGGGGTGTCGCCCTACGAGCAGTACTTC.

The chain has TRBV24-1 and TRBJ2-1; 7 positions agree with TRBD2. CDR3 length: 15 amino acids. The trim removed 3 bases at V and 7 bases at J, leaving 8 bases unmatched. CDR1 is KGHDR and CDR2 is SFDVKD in the germline V gene. The CDR3 region is CATSDPGGGQNEQFF. The CDR3 bases are TGTGCCACCAGTGATCCGGGGGGTGGGCAGAATGAGCAGTTCTTC.

The gene calls are TRBV18 and TRBJ2-4, with TRBD1 matching 9 bases. V lost 1 base to trimming and J lost 5 bases; unmatched junction nucleotides: 6. Germline CDR1 is KGHSH and CDR2 is LQKENI. This CDR3 region has 16 residues. This CDR3 is CASSPLGTGIQNIQYF. DNA for the CDR3: TGTGCCAGCTCACCACTCGGGACAGGGATTCAAAACATTCAGTACTTC.

The chain has TRBV18 and TRBJ2-2; possibly TRBD2 for D (5 bases). Trimming took 4 bases from V and 4 from J, leaving 10 bases between them. The germline gives CDR1 KGHSH, CDR2 LQKENI. The CDR3 is made up of 14 amino acids. CDR3 bases: TGTGCCAGCTCACGTTACCGGGGCACCGGGGAGCTGTTTTTT. Translating it yields CASSRYRGTGELFF.

This clone occurred a few times. The chain has TRBV27 and TRBJ2-7; the match to TRBD1 covers 9 bases. The junction had 17 bases not matched to a gene; V was cut back by 6 bases and J by 5 bases. The germline CDR1 and CDR2 sequences are MNHEY and SMNVEV (reference sequence). The CDR3 covers 17 residues. The CDR3 bases are TGTGCCAGCAGCCAAGATAAAAGGACAGGGGCTCCCAACGAGCAGTACTTC. This codes for CASSQDKRTGAPNEQYF.

The chain couples TRBV7-3 to TRBJ2-1; 7 bases map to TRBD2. The CDR3 is made up of 15 amino acids. Per the germline V gene, CDR1 is SGHTA and CDR2 is FQGTGA. J lost 2 bases, V lost 5 bases, and 6 bases had no gene match. CDR3 sequence (DNA): TGTGCCAGCAGCGACGGCGGGGGAGCCTACAATGAGCAGTTCTTC. Protein: CASSDGGGAYNEQFF.

The chain links TRBV18 to TRBJ1-2; a possible D gene is TRBD1 (5 bases). This CDR3 spans 15 amino acids. Germline assignment: CDR1 KGHSH and CDR2 LQKENI. V gave up 2 bases and J gave up 2 bases, with 12 bases separating them. Here the CDR3 reads CASSPDLGGNYGYTF. DNA of the CDR3: TGTGCCAGCTCACCAGACCTCGGGGGAAACTATGGCTACACCTTC.

This chain uses TRBV5-1 with TRBJ2-5, with 7 positions matching TRBD2. This CDR3 is built from 15 residues. With 4 bases clipped from V and 5 bases from J, the junction kept 11 bases outside the gene matches. Germline V gene lookup returns CDR1 SGHRS and CDR2 YFSETQ. CDR3 residues: CASSLGAGREETQYF. The CDR3 DNA is TGCGCCAGCAGCCTCGGTGCAGGGAGGGAGGAGACCCAGTACTTC.

The chain is built from TRBV9 and TRBJ2-7; D is possibly TRBD2 (5 bases). Trimming stripped 0 bases from V and 2 bases from J, with 12 bases between. CDR1 is SGDLS, CDR2 YYNGEE, per germline. The CDR3 length is 15 residues. CDR3 DNA sequence: TGTGCCAGCAGCGTAGGGGTTAGCGCCCCCTACGAGCAGTACTTC. It is translated as CASSVGVSAPYEQYF.

The chain is built from TRBV2 and TRBJ1-4, with D unresolved. Looked up from germline, CDR1 is SNHLY and CDR2 is FYNNEI. V shed 4 bases and J shed 5 bases, with 14 bases lying between them. This CDR3 region has 15 residues. The DNA for the CDR3 is TGTGCCAGCAGTGTTCGGTCACCGAAGAATGAAAAACTGTTTTTT. It specifies CASSVRSPKNEKLFF.

V is TRBV5-4 and J is TRBJ2-2; 7 bases are shared with TRBD2. Germline lookup yields CDR1 SGHNT and CDR2 YYREEE (reference sequence). The CDR3 runs 15 residues. The ends lost 1 base at V and 1 base at J; junction bases unmatched: 1. The CDR3 region has the DNA TGTGCCAGCAGCTTGAGCGGGGTGAACACCGGGGAGCTGTTTTTT. Encoded protein: CASSLSGVNTGELFF.

The rearrangement joins TRBV5-6 to TRBJ1-1, with 8 bases aligning to TRBD1. The CDR3 is 16 residues long. The junction had 4 bases not matched to a gene; V was cut back by 0 bases and J by 0 bases. Germline V lookup: CDR1 SGHDT, CDR2 YYEEEE. The chain's CDR3 is CASSLDRGDMNTEAFF. CDR3 nucleotides: TGTGCCAGCAGCTTGGACAGGGGGGATATGAACACTGAAGCTTTCTTT.

V usage is TRBV6-5 and J usage is TRBJ2-3, with a weak D call TRBD2 (7 bases). Germline-derived CDR1 and CDR2 are MNHEY and SVGAGI. The CDR3 runs to 15 residues. Trimming took off 2 bases at V and 1 base at J, with 10 bases between the two ends. This CDR3 is CASSYGGARTDTQYF. Written as DNA, the CDR3 is TGTGCCAGCAGTTACGGGGGGGCCCGCACAGATACGCAGTATTTT.

The chain uses TRBV4-3 and TRBJ2-1; 7 nucleotides match TRBD2. The CDR3 has 18 amino acids. CDR1 LGHNA and CDR2 YSLEER come from the germline V gene. With 1 base clipped from V and 0 bases from J, the junction kept 9 bases outside the gene matches. As DNA, the CDR3 is TGCGCCAGCAGCCAAGGCCTGACTAGCTCTTACTCCTACAATGAGCAGTTCTTC. It codes for CASSQGLTSSYSYNEQFF.